The present T cell receptor beta chain was sequenced within a study of vaccination effects on CD4 cells after COVID-19. The assay was immunoSEQ multiplex PCR, and TCRdb's table has in-frame clones only and misses some. Here the sample spans 42,000 or so clones, 72% being singletons. Per the germline V gene, CDR1 is LGHDT and CDR2 is YNNKEL (reference sequence). The CDR3 runs 15 residues. Trimming shortened V by 4 bases and J by 1 base, and 13 bases separated the two germline ends. Whole-study results and caveats: Researchers reported few convalescent patients and no early post-infection timepoints in the study.

Points on this clone: The antigen is not known.

Subsequent to 10 days of culture, CD4+ T cells were isolated. Participants received two doses of either the BNT162b2 or mRNA-1273 vaccine. The material sequenced was CD4+ T cells from PBMCs cultured without peptide, taken after COVID-19 vaccination. The V call is TRBV3-1 (or the pseudogene TRBV3-2), the J call TRBJ2-5, with D possibly being TRBD1 (5 bases). The sequence derives from a human donor who received a COVID-19 vaccine. The CDR3 nucleotides read TGTGCCAGCAGCCCACTCACAGGCTTCCAAGAGACCCAGTACTTC. Its translation: CASSPLTGFQETQYF.